This T cell receptor (beta chain) was found in a study of T cells in Graves' hyperthyroidism and ophthalmopathy. This clonotype was detected many times. Its antigen is not identified. Whole-study findings and limits: Most thyroid-expanded clonotypes above 0.001 were also found in blood.

There were TCR beta CDR3 regions amplified from RNA transcripts. Researchers ran a first-round RT-PCR on the TCR CDR3 using the HTBI primer set. Via MiXCR, TCRdb re-called the multiplex PCR reads, giving one row per CDR3 protein. Altogether more than 450,000 distinct CDR3 sequences are present, 11% to 15% being singletons, with the ten largest covering approximately 15%. Calling Graves' hyperthyroidism stable meant ophthalmopathy did not progress within 18 months. Patients having uncontrolled infection, another autoimmune disease, pregnancy or lactation were not included. Germline CDR1 is DFQATT and CDR2 is SNEGSKA (reference sequence). CDR3 length: 15 amino acids. Trimming at V came to 5 bases and at J to 1 base, leaving 7 bases not matched to a gene.

The chain uses TRBV20-1 and TRBJ2-3, with 9 bases lining up with TRBD1. The sequenced sample consisted of blood. The TCR sequence derives from a middle-aged woman with Graves' hyperthyroidism. This CDR3 reads CSAWYRGRGTDTQYF. For the CDR3, the DNA is TGCAGTGCTTGGTACAGGGGGCGGGGCACAGATACGCAGTATTTT.